The rows below give T cell receptor beta chains drawn from one sample of a study of T cell responses to AZD1222 COVID-19 vaccine. Clones were read by immunoSEQ multiplex PCR, and TCRdb kept only the in-frame ones, dropping some. The sample has 150,000 to 170,000 clones, about 85% seen once. Sample: peripheral blood, taken on day 0 of AZD1222 vaccination. The receptors here all came from an adult in good health. The conserved cysteine and the conserved F or W are not part of the CDR3 here. Fields, in order: V gene, D gene, CDR3 length, CDR3 protein. A D gene is named only where the DNA matches it firmly.

TRBV7-8,.,14,ASSLGPLGGGVEQF
TRBV2,TRBD2,11,ASEAGGSYEQY
TRBV28,TRBD1,14,ASSPGQGARMSPLH
TRBV6-2/TRBV6-3,TRBD1,16,ASSYSVGTGTGLYEQY
TRBV25-1,.,11,ASSDGLGSPLH
TRBV28,TRBD1,11,ASTQYRGHGYT
TRBV14,.,11,ASSHLPHTEAF
TRBV20-1,.,14,SASAGQPSGANVLT
TRBV5-1,.,13,ATSQTQGLYSSYT
TRBV25-1,TRBD1,12,ASSLGTGYSPLH
TRBV7-3,TRBD2,11,ASSLGGLEKQF
TRBV5-5,.,14,ASSYLGANSGNTIY
TRBV2,.,9,ASKTEETQY
TRBV5-1,.,13,ASSLRWGAGNEQF
TRBV7-2,TRBD2,14,ASSLVSGGVKNIQY